The clone carrying this T cell receptor (beta chain) was counted a few times. The antigen is not known. These data originate in a study of post-analysis software for immune sequencing data. Study observations and caveats: Higher frequency in patients than in controls was seen for roughly 5 TRBV segments, with TRBV5-6, TRBV5-1 and TRBV20-1 among them. Strong co-clustering by F measure linked samples that shared a preparation batch.

The CDR3 has 14 residues. V lost 8 bases to trimming and J lost 7 bases, with 18 bases between them. CDR1 and CDR2 (germline): MDHEN, SYDVKM. Each TCR beta cDNA library carried unique molecular identifiers. Each sample of about 0.95 to 11 million input T cells yielded around 500,000 cDNA molecules, so each molecule approximated one T cell. Each CDR3 protein is one row after TCRdb ran MiXCR on the PCR reads. This table has fewer than 850,000 distinct CDR3 sequences, 25% to 30% appearing once. The V gene is TRBV28, the J gene TRBJ2-1; possibly TRBD1 or TRBD2 for D (6 bases each). This clonotype was sampled from a girl aged 5-17 years with multiple sclerosis. Specimen: blood. The CDR3 reads CASGGWGARNEQFF. CDR3 nucleotides: TGTGCCAGCGGCGGCTGGGGGGCGAGGAATGAGCAGTTCTTC.